A selection of T cell receptor beta chains follows, all from one sample in a study of T cell responses to AZD1222 COVID-19 vaccine. Using immunoSEQ multiplex PCR, the repertoire was profiled, and TCRdb retains in-frame clones only, with some absent. Of roughly 110,000 clones in the sample, approximately 90% were seen once. The sequences come from peripheral blood, collected 28 days after the second AZD1222 dose. Receptors were obtained from an adult who received the AZD1222 COVID-19 vaccine. Both conserved end residues are part of each CDR3. The order of the fields is J gene, V gene, D gene, clone size, CDR3 DNA, CDR3 protein. A D gene is named only where the DNA matches it firmly. The size field is filled for only some rows; it gives once, few, many or a size class.

>TRBJ2-2|TRBV14|-|-
TGTGCCAGCAGCCAAGAAGGAGGATGGAGTCTGGGGGAGCTGTTTTTT
CASSQEGGWSLGELFF
>TRBJ1-6|TRBV7-2|-|-
TGTGCCAGCAGCTTAGCGCAGGGCGTTTTTGGTTCACCCCTCCACTTT
CASSLAQGVFGSPLHF
>TRBJ1-6|TRBV5-1|-|-
TGCGCCAGCAGCCCCAGTACAGGGAGGAATTCACCCCTCCACTTT
CASSPSTGRNSPLHF
>TRBJ1-3|TRBV14|-|-
TGTGCCAGCAGCCGAAGATACTCTGGAAACACCATATATTTT
CASSRRYSGNTIYF
>TRBJ2-5|TRBV7-6|TRBD1|-
TGTGCCAGCAGCTTAGCGGAGGGCAGGGGGCTAGAGACCCAGTACTTC
CASSLAEGRGLETQYF
>TRBJ1-1|TRBV28|-|-
TGTGCCAGCAAGCTGGGCGTCATGAACACTGAAGCTTTCTTT
CASKLGVMNTEAFF
>TRBJ2-7|TRBV27|-|-
TGTGCCAGCAGTTCCCAGGGAACCTACGAGCAGTACTTC
CASSSQGTYEQYF
>TRBJ1-2|TRBV4-1|-|-
TGCGCCAGCAGCCAAGATCAGGGGATTAACTATGGCTACACCTTC
CASSQDQGINYGYTF
>TRBJ1-1|TRBV7-6|-|-
TGTGCCAGCAGCGTAGGGTTGGAGAACACTGAAGCTTTCTTT
CASSVGLENTEAFF
>TRBJ2-2|TRBV7-3|-|-
TGTGCCAGCAGCTTAGGGGGCACCGGGGAGCTGTTTTTT
CASSLGGTGELFF
>TRBJ2-1|TRBV4-2|-|-
TGTGCCAGCAGCCAGGGAAGCTCACAGGGTGTACGGTATAAGCAGTTCTTC
CASSQGSSQGVRYKQFF
>TRBJ2-7|TRBV5-1|TRBD2|few
TGCGCCAGCAGCCCGGGGCTAGCGGGGACCTACGAGCAGTACTTC
CASSPGLAGTYEQYF
>TRBJ2-2|TRBV14|-|-
TGTGCCAGCAGCCCTAGCCTCACCGGGGAGCTGTTTTTT
CASSPSLTGELFF
>TRBJ2-7|TRBV6-5|-|once
TGTGCCAGCAGAAACCACGGGGGATCCTACGAGCAGTACTTC
CASRNHGGSYEQYF
>TRBJ2-5|TRBV19|-|-
TGTGCCAGTAGTAAGGGAGGATCGTACCAAGAGACCCAGTACTTC
CASSKGGSYQETQYF
>TRBJ1-6|TRBV4-1|-|-
TGCGCCAGCAGCCAAGATCTTACGAATAATTCACCCCTCCACTTT
CASSQDLTNNSPLHF
>TRBJ1-2|TRBV3-1/TRBV3-2|-|-
TGTGCCAGCACCACCCAAGGGGGGACTAACTATGGCTACACCTTC
CASTTQGGTNYGYTF
>TRBJ1-6|TRBV2|TRBD1|-
TGTGCCAGCAACATGCGGCAGGGGGTATCACCCCTCCACTTT
CASNMRQGVSPLHF
>TRBJ1-1|TRBV10-1|-|-
TGCGCCAGCAGTGAGCAACAGGGTGGGACTGAAGCTTTCTTT
CASSEQQGGTEAFF
>TRBJ1-2|TRBV7-2|-|-
TGTGCCCTTGGCGGGGTTGGGCTATGGGGCTACACCTTC
CALGGVGLWGYTF
>TRBJ1-3|TRBV5-6|-|-
TGTGCCAGCTCCGGCGGACCTGAAAGGTCTGGAAACACCATATATTTT
CASSGGPERSGNTIYF
>TRBJ1-3|TRBV6-5|-|-
TGTGCCAGCAGCCCCGCTGGGCCCCGGGACACCATATATTTT
CASSPAGPRDTIYF
>TRBJ1-4|TRBV6-5|-|-
TGTGCCAGCAGTTACGGGGTCCATGAAAAACTGTTTTTT
CASSYGVHEKLFF
>TRBJ1-6|TRBV28|TRBD1|-
TGTGCCAGCAGTTTAGCCAGGGGGAGGAATTCACCCCTCCACTTT
CASSLARGRNSPLHF